This paragraph reports one T cell receptor (beta chain). Graves' hyperthyroidism showing no ophthalmopathy progression within 18 months was considered stable. This sample stems from a study of T cells in Graves' hyperthyroidism and ophthalmopathy. Authors of the study amplified TCR beta CDR3 regions from RNA transcripts. Primed by the HTBI set, a first-round RT-PCR was run on the TCR CDR3. A single record per CDR3 protein comes from TCRdb applying MiXCR to the multiplex PCR reads. In the table there are more than 650,000 distinct CDR3 sequences, about 15% of which are singletons. The receptor comes from a woman between 18 and 30 years old with Graves' hyperthyroidism. The source material was blood.

This chain's CDR3 is CASSPLGGPGGRETQYF. DNA of the CDR3: TGTGCCAGCAGCCCCCTAGGGGGGCCAGGAGGGAGGGAGACCCAGTACTTC. The chain joins TRBV7-3 to TRBJ2-5; either TRBD1 or TRBD2 may supply D (6 bases each). Trimming shortened V by 5 bases and J by 5 bases, and 24 bases separated the two germline ends. The CDR3 is 17 amino acids. Germline CDR1 is SGHTA and CDR2 is FQGTGA.